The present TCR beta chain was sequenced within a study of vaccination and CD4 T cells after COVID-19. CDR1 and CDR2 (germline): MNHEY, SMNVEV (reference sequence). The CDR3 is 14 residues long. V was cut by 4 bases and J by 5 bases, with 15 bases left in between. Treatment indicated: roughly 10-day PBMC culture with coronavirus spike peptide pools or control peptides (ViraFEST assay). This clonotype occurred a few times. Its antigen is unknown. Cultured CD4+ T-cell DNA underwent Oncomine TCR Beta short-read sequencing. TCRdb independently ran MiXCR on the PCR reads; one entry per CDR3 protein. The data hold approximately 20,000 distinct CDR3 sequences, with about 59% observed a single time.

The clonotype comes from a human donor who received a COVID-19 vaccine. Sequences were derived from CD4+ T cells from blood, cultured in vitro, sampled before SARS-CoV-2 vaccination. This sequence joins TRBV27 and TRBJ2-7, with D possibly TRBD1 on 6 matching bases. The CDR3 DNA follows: TGTGCCAGCAGTTCAAGGGACACCCTCGACGAGCAGTACTTC. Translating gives CASSSRDTLDEQYF.